The subject of this entry is one T cell receptor beta chain. The antigen is unknown. The sample comes from a study of persistence of HIV-infected CD4 T cells. Overlapping HIV-1 Gag 15-mer peptides at 1 ug per peptide per mL were used. CD40L/CD69 double-negative CD45RO-high memory CD4+ T cells were collected. Donors had undetectable plasma HIV-1 RNA, under 50 copies/mL, for 4+ years. CD8-depleted PBMCs were stimulated about 20 hours with anti-CD28/CD49d costimulation, CD40-blocking antibody and enfuvirtide. This CDR3 is 16 amino acids long. Germline V gene sequence: CDR1 LNHDA, CDR2 SQIVND (reference sequence). V was cut by 6 bases and J by 1 base, with 18 bases left in between. The libraries were made with immunoSEQ version 4 in survey mode. Measured with immunoSEQ multiplex PCR; TCRdb has only the in-frame clones, and not every one. The top ten clones hold about 1.8% of a sample with 64,000 or so clones, roughly 75% of them seen once.

Specimen: CD4+ T cells sorted from PBMCs after roughly 18-hour stimulation, collected from a patient who received antiretroviral therapy. This receptor was taken from an adult man with HIV who was CMV-seropositive. This chain connects TRBV19 to TRBJ1-1; D perhaps matches TRBD1 (5 bases). The CDR3 sequence is CASSSLAGRGNTEAFF. The DNA of the CDR3 is TGTGCCAGTAGCTCTCTTGCGGGGCGGGGGAACACTGAAGCTTTCTTT.